Listed below are T cell receptor beta chains from one sample, sequenced in a study of cytomegalovirus exposure and HLA in healthy donors. The table came from immunoSEQ multiplex PCR; TCRdb's copy has only in-frame clones and leaves some out. The sample holds about 180,000 clones, over 70% seen once. The material sequenced was PBMCs. These receptors were taken from a man between 18 and 29 years old in good health and CMV-seronegative. The conserved cysteine and the conserved F or W are not part of the CDR3 here. Each record gives: clone size, CDR3 length, J gene, V gene, CDR3 protein. Some rows mark clone size as missing; the rest say once, few, many or name a class of expanded clone.

-	12	TRBJ1-2	TRBV5-6	ASSFFYSGAGYT
-	13	TRBJ1-1	TRBV30	ACLPRGQRATEAF
-	11	TRBJ2-5	TRBV4-3	ASSQDNWETQY
-	13	TRBJ1-2	TRBV2	ASSAGQTGAYGYT
-	11	TRBJ1-2	TRBV29-1	SVDRRGNYGYT
once	15	TRBJ2-1	TRBV5-6	ASNPPGVATTDNEQF
-	14	TRBJ2-5	TRBV11-3	ASSPGTSARVETQY
-	13	TRBJ1-4	TRBV30	AWRAAGATNEKLF
-	15	TRBJ2-1	TRBV4-3	ASSQGTTGGIYNEQF
-	14	TRBJ1-5	TRBV9	ASSKGAGGANQPQH
-	12	TRBJ2-7	TRBV7-6	ASSLVLQAREQY
-	13	TRBJ1-4	TRBV5-1	ASTPLDSTNEKLF
-	12	TRBJ2-7	TRBV6-5	ASSYGQGAGEQY
-	13	TRBJ2-7	TRBV7-2	ASSFRRGPSYEQY
few	15	TRBJ2-7	TRBV15	ATSRDWSTGTGTEQY
-	10	TRBJ2-7	TRBV6-5	ASGDSSYEQY
-	12	TRBJ2-1	TRBV25-1	ASSDDRPWNEQF